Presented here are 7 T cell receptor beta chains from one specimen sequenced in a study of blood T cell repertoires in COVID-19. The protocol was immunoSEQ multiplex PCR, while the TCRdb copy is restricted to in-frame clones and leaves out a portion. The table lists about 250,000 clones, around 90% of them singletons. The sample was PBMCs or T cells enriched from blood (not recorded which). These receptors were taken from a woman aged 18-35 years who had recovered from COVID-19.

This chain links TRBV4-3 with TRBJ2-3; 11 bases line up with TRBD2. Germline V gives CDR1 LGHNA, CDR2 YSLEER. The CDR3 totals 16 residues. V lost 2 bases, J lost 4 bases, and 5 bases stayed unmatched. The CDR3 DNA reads TGCGCCAGCAGCCAACTACTAGCGGGGGACCCAGATACGCAGTATTTT. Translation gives CASSQLLAGDPDTQYF.

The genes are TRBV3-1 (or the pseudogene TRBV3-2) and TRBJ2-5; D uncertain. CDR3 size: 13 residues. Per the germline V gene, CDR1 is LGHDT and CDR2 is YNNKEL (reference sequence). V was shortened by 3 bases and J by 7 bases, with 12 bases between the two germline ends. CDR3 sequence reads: CASSHELFGTQYF. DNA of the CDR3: TGTGCCAGCAGCCACGAGTTGTTTGGGACCCAGTACTTC.

CDR3 sequence reads: CASSTLAGVDNEQFF. The CDR3 DNA is TGTGCCAGCAGCACTCTAGCGGGAGTCGACAATGAGCAGTTCTTC. The genes are TRBV7-9 and TRBJ2-1; the match to TRBD2 covers 10 bases. The CDR3 runs to 15 residues. V shed 5 bases and J 5 bases; nucleotides not matched to a gene: 6. Germline loops: CDR1 SEHNR, CDR2 FQNEAQ (reference sequence).

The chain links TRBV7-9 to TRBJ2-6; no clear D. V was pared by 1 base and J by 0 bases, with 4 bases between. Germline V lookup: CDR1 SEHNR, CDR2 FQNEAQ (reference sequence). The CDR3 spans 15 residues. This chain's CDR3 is CASSLVVSGANVLTF. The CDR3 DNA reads TGTGCCAGCAGCTTAGTAGTCTCTGGGGCCAACGTCCTGACTTTC.

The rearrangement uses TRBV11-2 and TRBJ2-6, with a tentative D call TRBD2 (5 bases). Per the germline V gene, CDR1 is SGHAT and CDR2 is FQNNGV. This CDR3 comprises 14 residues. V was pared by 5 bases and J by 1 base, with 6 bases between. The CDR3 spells CASSEGSGANVLTF. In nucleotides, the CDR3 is TGTGCCAGCAGCGAGGGTTCTGGGGCCAACGTCCTGACTTTC.

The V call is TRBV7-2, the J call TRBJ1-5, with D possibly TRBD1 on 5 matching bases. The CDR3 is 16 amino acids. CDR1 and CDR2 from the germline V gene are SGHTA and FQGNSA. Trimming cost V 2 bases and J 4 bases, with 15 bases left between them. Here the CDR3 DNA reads TGTGCCAGCAGCTTACAGGGTCAGATTTTGAATCAGCCCCAGCATTTT. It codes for CASSLQGQILNQPQHF.

The CDR3 reads CASSLASWRGGNDGYTF. CDR3 nucleotides: TGTGCCAGCAGCTTAGCGTCGTGGAGGGGAGGGAATGATGGCTACACCTTC. The rearrangement uses TRBV11-1 and TRBJ1-2; D perhaps matches TRBD1 (5 bases). V dropped 0 bases and J dropped 6 bases, with 20 bases sitting between them. CDR1 and CDR2 from the germline V gene are SGHAT and FQDESV (reference sequence). The CDR3 has 17 amino acids.